This T cell receptor beta chain was sequenced in a study of blood T cell repertoires in COVID-19. Whole-study context: Acute-phase and convalescent COVID-19 samples originated in the United States, Italy and Spain.

CDR3 length equals 17 residues. Germline V gives CDR1 LGHNA, CDR2 YSLEER. Germline trimming cut 1 base from V and 0 bases from J; bases unmatched to any gene: 3. Using immunoSEQ multiplex PCR, the repertoire was profiled, and TCRdb retains in-frame clones only, with some absent. Altogether some 150,000 clones are present, 80% to 85% being singletons, with the ten largest covering approximately 40%. The receptor's source is a human donor in a cohort sampled during active COVID-19. Sequenced input: peripheral blood. V is TRBV4-3 and J is TRBJ2-3; 11 bases agree with TRBD2. CDR3 DNA sequence: TGCGCCAGCAGCCAAGGACTAGCGGGGCATAGCACAGATACGCAGTATTTT. Amino acid sequence: CASSQGLAGHSTDTQYF.